This paragraph covers one T cell receptor (beta chain) sequence. Which antigen it targets is not known. Qualities for individual bases were not recorded, and no much larger clone is one base off. The data stem from a study of blood T cell repertoires in COVID-19 (dated by TCRdb to the early 2020s). General notes on the study: Samples from collaborators originated in the United States, Italy and Spain and spanned both the acute and convalescent phases of COVID-19. Where available, HLA class I and class II types were taken from metadata supplied by the sample provider and were not determined by assay-based typing. Deeply sampled blood TCRbeta repertoires from subjects exposed to, actively infected with, or recovered from COVID-19 were included in the dataset. A freely available public database, intended as a resource for researchers studying the immune response to SARS-CoV-2, is where the repertoires were released. The material from the prospective study consisted of cDNA or gDNA derived from T cells, B-cell-depleted T cells, or PBMCs. The samples were drawn from two sources: the first 160 participants of the ongoing ImmuneRACE study, and 1,254 subjects contributed by 6 global collaborators. Sample metadata almost always included a de-identified subject ID, COVID-19 status, age in years and sex. Broad study findings and their caveats: How much clinical and demographic metadata was included differed by source and by participant, and the metadata was provided uncurated.

TCRbeta CDR3 regions were amplified from genomic DNA by means of the immunoSEQ Assay, a bias-controlled multiplex PCR. The source study handled its data this way. Within the assay, amplification of reference gene primers was used to estimate how many nucleated cells each sample contained. To quantify the absolute abundance of each unique TCRbeta CDR3 rearrangement, sequence reads were collapsed and filtered. For each sample, productive Simpson clonality was calculated as the square root of Simpson's diversity index across productive rearrangements. TCRdb took over this immuneACCESS table, retaining in-frame rearrangements with V and J assigned. Such tables are incomplete; in checked studies, under half of the missing clones stem from an unresolved V gene, and the remainder is unexplained. D and trimming come from the DNA, and the V and J calls and clone size come from that table. Here the sample has 300,000 to 350,000 clones; roughly 87% occur a single time. The top ten hold roughly a tenth of the sample.

At one collaborating source in Seattle, patients were enrolled during active infection and were followed longitudinally through the course of disease. Collaborating institutions collected whole blood in K2EDTA tubes following their own protocols. For TCRbeta analysis, collaborators shipped samples as frozen whole blood, isolated PBMCs, or DNA extracted from either of those sample types. CDR3 length: 16 amino acids, cysteine to phenylalanine. Of all the DNA, just the CDR3 is kept, 48 bases in frame from base 1. Clipping removes 2 bases from V and 6 bases from J, with 12 as the unmatched junction base count. The CDR1 and CDR2 encoded by the germline V gene are MNHEY and SVGEGT.

The TCR was taken from a man younger than 45 with COVID-19, enrolled during active disease. The receptor chain draws on TRBV6-2 or TRBV6-3 and TRBJ2-7; 8 middle bases align to TRBD1. The sequenced sample was peripheral blood. The CDR3 is CASSYAIGQGSFEQYF. Read as DNA, the sequence is TGTGCCAGCAGTTACGCCATAGGACAGGGAAGTTTCGAGCAGTACTTC.